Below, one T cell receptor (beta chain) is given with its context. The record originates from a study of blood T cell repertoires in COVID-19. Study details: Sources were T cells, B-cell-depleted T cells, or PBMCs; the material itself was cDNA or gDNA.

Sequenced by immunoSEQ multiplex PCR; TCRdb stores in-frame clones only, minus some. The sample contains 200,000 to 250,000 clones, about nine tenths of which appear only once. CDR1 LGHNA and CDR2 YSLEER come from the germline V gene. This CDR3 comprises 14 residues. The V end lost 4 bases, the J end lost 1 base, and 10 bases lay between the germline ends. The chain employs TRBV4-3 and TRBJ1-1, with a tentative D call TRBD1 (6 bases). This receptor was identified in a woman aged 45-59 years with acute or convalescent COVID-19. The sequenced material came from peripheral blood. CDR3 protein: CASSPGTTNTEAFF. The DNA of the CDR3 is TGCGCCAGCAGCCCCGGGACAACGAACACTGAAGCTTTCTTT.